This note documents a single TCR beta chain sequence. The antigen it recognizes is unknown. The input lacks base qualities; no much larger clone sits a single base away. This entry belongs to a study of shared clonotypes between healthy human individuals (TCRdb year 2020). Study-wide context: The cohort comprised a couple of women and three men aged 18 to 49 years. For each donor, CD4 naive and CD4 memory were each given three plates, CD8 naive was given two plates, and CD8 memory was given one plate. Blood TCR repertoires of roughly 5 healthy adults were deeply sequenced to estimate repertoire size and the extent of clonotype sharing between individuals. To increase sequencing depth and limit assay-specific biases, TCR repertoire library preparation and sequencing were carried out by different laboratories using diverse techniques. Per donor, leukapheresis produced somewhere between about 0.9 and 9.5 billion PBMCs.

Donors were healthy HIV-negative adults with no recently reported acute infections or vaccinations. Every donor was a Caucasian adult living in Nashville, Tennessee, USA. CD4+ T cells were enriched by magnetic negative selection; naive cells were then positively selected on CD45RA, and the negative fraction formed the memory subset. Blood was collected by leukapheresis, and PBMCs were isolated by Ficoll-Histopaque density gradient centrifugation and then cryopreserved in liquid nitrogen vapor phase. Analytical flow cytometry was used to check the purity and quantity of each magnetically sorted T cell population. Genomic DNA was isolated from each sorted fraction and quantified by UV absorbance on a Nanodrop 2000c. What the work shows at the level of the full study, not this receptor alone: When a handful of donors were compared, the shared fraction of clonotypes was about 5% for naive CD4, over 3% for naive CD8, about 2.4% for memory CD4, and approximately 0.4% for memory CD8. The small number of donors limited the genetic and exposure-history diversity represented. Naive subsets generally had larger estimated clonotype richness than memory subsets did. Higher generation probabilities were observed for clonotypes shared by all four sorted-subset donors than for non-shared clonotypes. Sampling was restricted to blood, and TCR repertoires in tissue are likely to differ from TCR repertoires in blood. Incomplete sequencing was indicated by rarefaction of sorted-subset datasets, despite the large sequencing depth. Pairwise subsampling indicated that sequencing depth was expected to affect the degree of clonotype sharing among donors.

TCR CDR3 regions were amplified from genomic DNA by multiplex PCR using the deep immunoSEQ assay. Genomic DNA extracted from each cell subset was distributed evenly over all wells of several immunoSEQ 96-well plates, and each plate served as one replicate. For sorted subsets, approximately 190 ng genomic DNA, equal to approximately 30,000 T cell genomes, was loaded into each replicate PCR. Purified libraries were measured with a Qubit 3.0 fluorometer, size-checked on a Bioanalyzer 2100, and measured again with the KAPA Library Quantification kit. Every immunoSEQ 96-well plate was sequenced on a separate single-read 150-cycle Illumina NextSeq 550 flow cell. Concerning the study's data processing: Because the immunoSEQ output held only junctional sequences and lacked quality scores, the filtering could not match the filtering applied to full-length reads. To assign V/J genes and CDR3, sequences were annotated using PyIR, a Python wrapper for IgBLAST v1.9, with IMGT germline references. Any read was removed if the V/J assignment was weak (E-value above 1e-6), the CDR3 was missing, or the read contained stop codons, out-of-frame junctions, or ambiguous translated residues. V3J clonotypes were defined by identical inferred V gene, J gene, and CDR3 amino acid sequence. Percentage overlap between repertoires was calculated by dividing the number of shared unique clonotypes by the size of the smaller repertoire. Three approaches were used to assess repertoire richness: RTK rarefaction, the Chao1 estimator, and Recon v2.1 estimates of unobserved clonotypes. OLGA was used to compute generation probabilities for all TCRbeta clonotypes that the gDNA method yielded from a handful of donors. TCRdb provides this immuneACCESS table in a form limited to in-frame rearrangements. Some clones are lacking; in checked studies, under half of them reflect an unresolved V gene, and why the rest are absent is not known. V and J calls and clone size are given by that table; D and trimming were obtained from the DNA. Within this sample are under 1,100,000 clones, with approximately 76% of them counted one time only. The leading ten clones occupy 1.2% to 1.5% of the sample.

The junction shows trimming of 6 bases on V and 4 bases on J, plus 15 bases between the germline ends. Inclusive of the bounding cysteine and phenylalanine, the CDR3 is 14 residues long. Only CDR3 DNA is held: 42 bases, read in frame from base 1. CDR1 and CDR2, per the germline V gene, are KGHSH and LQKENI. The TCR was taken from a young man in good health. Sequenced material: memory CD4+ T cells sorted from blood. The cell subset or site label, as the study defines it: CD45RA-negative fraction. The chain couples TRBV18 to TRBJ1-1; 6 matching bases give a weak D call of TRBD1. The CDR3 protein: CASSLSRGITEAFF. The nucleotide sequence reads as follows: TGTGCCAGCTCGCTCTCCAGGGGAATCACTGAAGCTTTCTTT. With all but the CDR3 taken from the reference TRBV18 and TRBJ1-1 genes, the full variable domain is: NAGVMQNPRHLVRRRGQEARLRCSPMKGHSHVYWYRQLPEEGLKFMVYLQKENIIDESGMPKERFSAEFPKEGPSILRIQQVVRGDSAAYFCASSLSRGITEAFFGQGTRLTVV.